These T cell receptor beta chains were read from a single sample in a study of T cells in Graves' hyperthyroidism and ophthalmopathy. TCRdb reprocessed the multiplex PCR reads via MiXCR and lists one record per CDR3 protein. The sample lists 330,000 or so distinct CDR3 sequences, around 18% occurring once. Sequencing was carried out using blood. Receptor source: a woman between 40 and 55 years old with Graves' ophthalmopathy. Both conserved end residues are part of each CDR3. A D gene is named only where the DNA matches it firmly. Some rows mark clone size as missing; the rest say once, few, many or name a class of expanded clone.

abundance,d_gene,j_gene,v_gene,CDR3aa,CDR3nt
.,.,TRBJ1-3,TRBV6-1,CASGSLGGGSGNTIYF,TGTGCCAGCGGTAGTTTGGGAGGGGGCTCTGGAAACACCATATATTTT
many,TRBD1,TRBJ1-3,TRBV5-1,CASSSTGGENTIYF,TGCGCCAGCAGCTCGACAGGGGGGGAGAACACCATATATTTT
many,TRBD2,TRBJ2-7,TRBV6-2/TRBV6-3,CASSYAPTSGRAYEQYF,TGTGCCAGCAGTTACGCACCGACTAGCGGGAGGGCGTACGAGCAGTACTTC
many,TRBD1,TRBJ2-7,TRBV6-5,CASTLGTGPSYEQYF,TGTGCCAGCACCCTAGGGACAGGGCCTTCCTACGAGCAGTACTTC
many,.,TRBJ1-2,TRBV20-1,CSARGDQGIGYTF,TGCAGTGCTAGAGGGGACCAAGGGATTGGCTACACCTTC
.,.,TRBJ2-4,TRBV6-2/TRBV6-3,CASSSHGGEAKNIQYF,TGTGCCAGCAGTTCTCACGGTGGGGAAGCCAAAAACATTCAGTACTTC
many,TRBD1,TRBJ1-6,TRBV28,CASSLVGTGDSPLHF,TGTGCCAGCAGTTTGGTTGGGACAGGGGATTCACCCCTCCACTTT
many,.,TRBJ1-1,TRBV11-2,CASSLPEGVARNTEAFF,TGTGCCAGCAGCTTGCCAGAAGGGGTAGCGAGGAACACTGAAGCTTTCTTT
many,TRBD1,TRBJ1-2,TRBV27,CASSPNDRAYGYTF,TGTGCCAGCAGTCCCAATGACAGGGCGTATGGCTACACCTTC
many,.,TRBJ2-2,TRBV19,CASTSATNTGELFF,TGTGCCAGTACCTCAGCCACGAACACCGGGGAGCTGTTTTTT
many,.,TRBJ1-2,TRBV28,CASKEIPGRGYGYTF,TGTGCCAGCAAGGAGATACCAGGGAGGGGCTATGGCTACACCTTC
.,.,TRBJ1-1,TRBV29-1,CSVEISSAEAFF,TGCAGCGTTGAAATCTCGAGCGCTGAAGCTTTCTTT
.,.,TRBJ1-1,TRBV12-3/TRBV12-4,CASSYPGRETMNTEAFF,TGTGCCAGCAGTTACCCGGGAAGAGAGACAATGAACACTGAAGCTTTCTTT
many,TRBD1,TRBJ2-7,TRBV27,CASKGLGQGKYEQYF,TGTGCCAGCAAGGGTCTGGGACAGGGGAAGTACGAGCAGTACTTC
many,.,TRBJ1-5,TRBV2,CASSLARSNQPQHF,TGTGCCAGCAGTCTGGCACGGAGCAATCAGCCCCAGCATTTT
.,.,TRBJ1-1,TRBV20-1,CSAGYQDGEAFF,TGCAGTGCTGGATACCAGGACGGTGAAGCTTTCTTT